These 3 T cell receptor beta chains were all obtained from the same sample, sequenced in a study of cytomegalovirus exposure and HLA in healthy donors. The PCR ran on 60 Vbeta and 13 Jbeta primers. Assay used: immunoSEQ multiplex PCR; TCRdb lists only in-frame clones, some missing. The sample has 100,000 to 150,000 clones, 77% seen once. Sequencing input: PBMCs. These receptor sequences come from a woman in her 40s in good health and CMV-seropositive.

This CDR3 reads CASSADRRSGNTIYF. In nucleotides, the CDR3 is TGTGCCAGCAGCGCGGACAGACGCTCTGGAAACACCATATATTTT. This chain joins TRBV7-8 and TRBJ1-3; possibly TRBD1 for D (6 bases). This CDR3 contains 15 residues. Germline V CDR1 and CDR2: SGHVS, FQNEAQ. Trimming left V 5 bases short and J 0 bases short, with 11 bases between.

This clone was seen a few times. The rearrangement joins TRBV19 to TRBJ2-1; TRBD2 matches 7 bases. The CDR3 contains 15 residues. J lost 0 bases, V lost 11 bases, and 10 bases had no gene match. Germline lookup yields CDR1 LNHDA and CDR2 SQIVND (reference sequence). For the CDR3, the DNA is TGTGCCTCTAGCCCCCCGGGAGGCTCCTACAATGAGCAGTTCTTC. Translated, it gives CASSPPGGSYNEQFF.

The chain combines TRBV6-1 with TRBJ1-2; 10 positions match TRBD1. The CDR3 has 15 amino acids. The V gene end was trimmed by 2 bases and the J gene end by 7 bases; junction bases not matched to a gene: 7. Germline lookup yields CDR1 MNHNS and CDR2 SASEGT. The CDR3 sequence is CASSEKGQGRGGYTF. The CDR3 bases are TGTGCCAGCAGTGAAAAGGGACAGGGGCGGGGTGGCTACACCTTC.